A selection of T cell receptor beta chains follows, all from one sample in a study of T cells in Graves' hyperthyroidism and ophthalmopathy. TCRdb fed the multiplex PCR reads into MiXCR, producing one record per CDR3 protein. The data show about 410,000 distinct CDR3 sequences, roughly 15% seen once. Sequenced sample: blood. These receptors all stem from a man aged 18 to 30 with Graves' ophthalmopathy. CDR3s include the opening cysteine and the closing phenylalanine or tryptophan. The D gene is left open where the match is weak. The size field is filled for only some rows; it gives once, few, many or a size class.

d_gene	v_gene	abundance	len	j_gene	CDR3nt	CDR3aa
TRBD2	TRBV7-3	many	12	TRBJ2-5	TGTGCCAGCAGCTTCTCGGGAGGGACCCAGTACTTC	CASSFSGGTQYF
TRBD1	TRBV2	-	16	TRBJ1-5	TGTGCCAGCAGTGCCACCGGGACAGGGAACTATCAGCCCCAGCATTTT	CASSATGTGNYQPQHF
TRBD2	TRBV12-3/TRBV12-4	-	18	TRBJ2-1	TGTGCCAGCAGTATGGGGGTATTAGCGGGAGACTCCTACAATGAGCAGTTCTTC	CASSMGVLAGDSYNEQFF
-	TRBV25-1	-	13	TRBJ1-6	TGTGCCAGCAGTCAAGAGGGCCAGAAACCCCTCCACTTT	CASSQEGQKPLHF
-	TRBV30	-	16	TRBJ2-7	TGTGCCTGGAGTGGGTTTACTTGGCACACCACCTACGAGCAGTACTTC	CAWSGFTWHTTYEQYF
TRBD2	TRBV7-9	-	17	TRBJ2-5	TGTGCCAGCAGCTCGAGACTAGCGGGGGACATTCAAGAGACCCAGTACTTC	CASSSRLAGDIQETQYF
-	TRBV10-2	many	12	TRBJ1-1	TGCGCCAGCAAGCAGGGATCCACTGAAGCTTTCTTT	CASKQGSTEAFF
TRBD1	TRBV3-1	many	16	TRBJ2-4	TGTGCCAGCAGCCAGGGACAGGGCCTAGCCAAAAACATTCAGTACTTC	CASSQGQGLAKNIQYF
-	TRBV19	-	15	TRBJ2-7	TGTGCCAGTAGTTATTTCGGAGACAACTCCTACGAGCAGTACTTC	CASSYFGDNSYEQYF
TRBD1	TRBV10-1	many	15	TRBJ2-3	TGCGCCAGCAGTGAGCGAAGACAGGGAACAGATACGCAGTATTTT	CASSERRQGTDTQYF
-	TRBV5-1	many	13	TRBJ2-2	TGCGCCAGCAGGGCACGAGAGGACGGGGAGCTGTTTTTT	CASRAREDGELFF
-	TRBV30	many	13	TRBJ1-1	TGTGCCTGGAGTAGACAGATCGACACTGAAGCTTTCTTT	CAWSRQIDTEAFF
-	TRBV20-1	many	12	TRBJ2-1	TGCAGTGCTAGTACCGGCGGGAATGAGCAGTTCTTC	CSASTGGNEQFF
TRBD2	TRBV13	-	15	TRBJ2-1	TGTGCCAGCAGCACCCGACTAGCGGGCAGGTATGAGCAGTTCTTC	CASSTRLAGRYEQFF
TRBD2	TRBV9	-	16	TRBJ2-3	TGTGCCAGCAGCGTAGCTCGAGCGGGAGGAGCAGATACGCAGTATTTT	CASSVARAGGADTQYF
-	TRBV20-1	many	15	TRBJ2-7	TGCAGTGCTAACATTCAGGGCAGGGATACCCACGAGCAGTACTTC	CSANIQGRDTHEQYF
-	TRBV11-2	many	17	TRBJ2-3	TGTGCCAGCAGCTTAGATCAGTATAAGGCGGGACATGATACGCAGTATTTT	CASSLDQYKAGHDTQYF
-	TRBV2	many	14	TRBJ1-4	TGTGCCAGCAGTGTTAGGGTCATTAATGAAAAACTGTTTTTT	CASSVRVINEKLFF
-	TRBV12-3/TRBV12-4	many	15	TRBJ2-3	TGTGCCAGCAGTTTAGAGGGACTTGGTACAGATACGCAGTATTTT	CASSLEGLGTDTQYF
-	TRBV18	many	13	TRBJ1-1	TGTGCCAGCTCACCACAGGGTTCTGCTGAAGCTTTCTTT	CASSPQGSAEAFF
TRBD1	TRBV25-1	-	15	TRBJ2-1	TGTGCCAGCAGTGCCCCGGGACAGGGGTTTCCTAAGCAGTTCTTC	CASSAPGQGFPKQFF
-	TRBV5-1	many	12	TRBJ1-1	TGCGCCAGCAGCTTGGGGACGTCTGAGGCTTTCTTT	CASSLGTSEAFF
-	TRBV6-1	-	14	TRBJ2-5	TGTGCCAGCAGCTCCATCCGGGGGTCGGGGACCCAGTACTTC	CASSSIRGSGTQYF
-	TRBV11-2	many	14	TRBJ1-5	TGTGCCAGCAGCTTAGACAGGGAAGATCAGCCCCAGCATTTT	CASSLDREDQPQHF
TRBD1	TRBV6-2/TRBV6-3	-	15	TRBJ1-2	TGTGCCAGCAGCCGAGAGGGACAGCTATATTATGGCTACACCTTC	CASSREGQLYYGYTF
TRBD2	TRBV12-3/TRBV12-4	few	16	TRBJ2-3	TGTGCCAGCAGCCGCCGACTAGCGCCTAGCACAGATACGCAGTATTTT	CASSRRLAPSTDTQYF
-	TRBV12-3/TRBV12-4	many	17	TRBJ2-7	TGTGCCAGCAGTTTGTCGGGATATGGAGTGAGAACCTACGAGCAGTACTTC	CASSLSGYGVRTYEQYF
-	TRBV18	many	14	TRBJ2-5	TGTGCCAGCTCACCAGCCGCGGAGCAAGAGACCCAGTACTTC	CASSPAAEQETQYF
-	TRBV6-6	-	12	TRBJ1-1	TGTGCCAGCAGTTACCCGGGCCTCGCCGCTTTCTTT	CASSYPGLAAFF
TRBD2	TRBV6-1	-	15	TRBJ2-1	TGTGCCAGCAGTGAATGGCGGGAGGGACTTGGTGAGCAGTTCTTC	CASSEWREGLGEQFF
-	TRBV7-6	many	14	TRBJ2-2	TGTGCCAGCAGCTTAGAAGGTTCACCCGGGGAGCTGTTTTTT	CASSLEGSPGELFF
TRBD2	TRBV27	many	15	TRBJ2-7	TGTGCCAGCGGCGGGGGGCTTGGCACCTTACGGGAGCAGTACTTC	CASGGGLGTLREQYF
-	TRBV11-2	many	10	TRBJ1-1	TGTGCCAGCAGCTTAGTTGAAGCTTTCTTT	CASSLVEAFF
-	TRBV3-1	-	16	TRBJ2-1	TGTGCCAGCAGCCAACCCGGGGACAAGTCCTACAATGAGCAGTTCTTC	CASSQPGDKSYNEQFF
-	TRBV6-1	-	17	TRBJ2-1	TGTGCCAGCAGTGACTCTGGGGGAGAAAACTCCTACAATGAGCAGTTCTTC	CASSDSGGENSYNEQFF
TRBD1	TRBV7-2	many	15	TRBJ2-3	TGTGCCAGCAGCCGGGACAGCATTAGCACAGATACGCAGTATTTT	CASSRDSISTDTQYF
-	TRBV30	many	14	TRBJ1-5	TGTGCCTGGAGGCTTGGAGGGAGCAATCAGCCCCAGCATTTT	CAWRLGGSNQPQHF
-	TRBV24-1	many	15	TRBJ1-2	TGTGCCACCAGTGATGCCGGGACTCCAAACTATGGCTACACCTTC	CATSDAGTPNYGYTF
-	TRBV5-5	many	13	TRBJ1-1	TGTGCCAGCAGCACCCGGACGAACACTGAAGCTTTCTTT	CASSTRTNTEAFF
-	TRBV2	many	14	TRBJ2-1	TGTGCCAGTCGGGGGACCCTATGGGGCAATGAGCAGTTCTTC	CASRGTLWGNEQFF
TRBD1	TRBV6-1	few	14	TRBJ2-5	TGTGCCAGCAGGGAAGGGGGCTCCCAAGAGACCCAGTACTTC	CASREGGSQETQYF
TRBD2	TRBV19	-	15	TRBJ2-3	TGTGCCAGTAGTATGTCCGGGAGGAACACAGATACGCAGTATTTT	CASSMSGRNTDTQYF
-	TRBV24-1	many	15	TRBJ2-7	TGTGCCACCAGTGATTCTTTTCAGGGCTCCCACGAGCAGTACTTC	CATSDSFQGSHEQYF
-	TRBV30	-	11	TRBJ2-3	TGTGCCTGGAGGGGACAAGATACGCAGTATTTT	CAWRGQDTQYF
-	TRBV27	many	14	TRBJ1-3	TGTGCCAGCCAAGACAGGAGCTCTGGAAACACCATATATTTT	CASQDRSSGNTIYF
TRBD2	TRBV6-4	few	15	TRBJ2-2	TGTGCCAGCAGCTGGACTAGCGGGGCAACAGGGGAGCTGTTTTTT	CASSWTSGATGELFF
-	TRBV15	-	14	TRBJ1-3	TGTGCCACCAGTCGACAAGCCTCTGGAAACACCATATATTTT	CATSRQASGNTIYF